Following are 10 T cell receptor beta chains from one sample sequenced in a study of T cells of healthy individuals. TCRdb re-called the 5' RACE reads through MiXCR, storing one row per CDR3 protein. The sample holds around 90,000 distinct CDR3 sequences; approximately 5.4% are singletons and the top ten take roughly 7.6%. The receptors originated from a female donor in good health.

Ten or more counts support this clonotype. The genes are TRBV4-1 and TRBJ2-3; the D gene is possibly TRBD2 (6 bases). Trimming shortened V by 5 bases and J by 4 bases, and 19 bases separated the two germline ends. Germline CDR1 reads MGHRA; CDR2 reads YSYEKL. The CDR3 spans 16 residues. The DNA for the CDR3 is TGCGCCAGCAGCTCCCAGGGACTCCATGGACCAGATACGCAGTATTTT. It codes for CASSSQGLHGPDTQYF.

In this sample, this clonotype turned up many times. This chain links TRBV6-5 with TRBJ1-1; D remains unclear. The V gene lost 2 bases and the J gene lost 4 bases, with 8 bases spanning the gap. CDR3 length: 13 amino acids. Germline V gene lookup returns CDR1 MNHEY and CDR2 SVGAGI. DNA for the CDR3: TGTGCCAGCAGTTACCGACCGGTCACTGAAGCTTTCTTT. Translation gives CASSYRPVTEAFF.

This clonotype was observed a handful of times. CDR3 in DNA: TGTGCCAGCTCAGCGGGACAGCTGAAAGAGACCCAGTACTTC. Protein: CASSAGQLKETQYF. The chain couples TRBV18 to TRBJ2-5; D may be TRBD1 (7 bases). The CDR3 sequence is 14 residues long. Trimming took off 5 bases at V and 3 bases at J, with 13 bases between the two ends. CDR1 and CDR2 from the germline V gene are KGHSH and LQKENI.

There are many counts of this clonotype. This chain connects TRBV6-5 to TRBJ2-7; 8 bases are shared with TRBD1. CDR1 and CDR2 from the germline V gene are MNHEY and SVGAGI. V gave up 6 bases and J gave up 1 base; unmatched junction bases: 8. This CDR3 comprises 15 residues. DNA of the CDR3: TGTGCCAGCAGAGAAACAGGGGGGCGGTCCTACGAGCAGTACTTC. Its translation: CASRETGGRSYEQYF.

This clonotype was detected a few times. The rearrangement joins TRBV4-3 to TRBJ1-2; D uncertain. The V and J ends lost 0 bases and 5 bases respectively, with 13 bases between them. The CDR3 sequence is 15 residues long. Germline lookup yields CDR1 LGHNA and CDR2 YSLEER. The CDR3 bases are TGCGCCAGCAGCCAAGACGCCTTTAGAGTTTATGGCTACACCTTC. Amino acid sequence: CASSQDAFRVYGYTF.

Only a few counts were recorded for this clonotype. The chain uses TRBV11-2 and TRBJ2-4; 9 positions agree with TRBD2. J was trimmed by 0 bases and V by 1 base; bases with no gene match: 4. Germline CDR1 and CDR2: SGHAT and FQNNGV. This CDR3 comprises 17 residues. CDR3 in amino acids: CASSLVGGRGAKNIQYF. CDR3 sequence (DNA): TGTGCCAGCAGCTTAGTGGGCGGGAGGGGAGCCAAAAACATTCAGTACTTC.

The genes are TRBV5-4 and TRBJ1-3; TRBD1 agrees at 11 bases. Germline V gene sequence: CDR1 SGHNT, CDR2 YYREEE (reference sequence). This CDR3 is 16 amino acids long. Trimming cost V 0 bases and J 6 bases; bases outside gene matches: 5. The CDR3 DNA is TGTGCCAGCAGCTTGGCCCCGGGACAGGGGGAAAACACCATATATTTT. Protein product: CASSLAPGQGENTIYF.

In DNA, the CDR3 is TGTGCCAGCAGCCTCAGGCGCCCCTACGAGCAGTACTTC. Translated: CASSLRRPYEQYF. The chain recombines TRBV28 with TRBJ2-7, with D unresolved. V gave up 6 bases and J gave up 2 bases, with 11 bases separating them. Germline CDR1 and CDR2: MDHEN and SYDVKM. This CDR3 is built from 13 residues.

This clonotype has ten or more counts. The rearrangement joins TRBV6-6 to TRBJ1-1; possibly TRBD1 for D (5 bases). The CDR3 contains 12 residues. Germline CDR1 reads MNHNY; CDR2 reads SVGAGI (reference sequence). Trimming shortened V by 6 bases and J by 3 bases, and 8 bases separated the two germline ends. This CDR3 is CASSNRYTEAFF. CDR3 bases: TGTGCCAGCAGCAACAGGTACACTGAAGCTTTCTTT.

There are a few counts of this clonotype. The gene calls are TRBV7-2 and TRBJ1-4; D gene uncertain. V was trimmed by 5 bases and J by 0 bases, leaving 25 bases between them. CDR3 size: 20 residues. Germline CDR1 is SGHTA and CDR2 is FQGNSA. CDR3 protein: CASSIRPQRSFSATNEKLFF. The CDR3 DNA reads as TGTGCCAGCAGCATCCGTCCTCAGAGGTCCTTTTCTGCAACTAATGAAAAACTGTTTTTT. Complete variable domain (other parts from reference TRBV7-2 and TRBJ1-4): GAGVSQSPSNKVTEKGKDVELRCDPISGHTALYWYRQSLGQGLEFLIYFQGNSAPDKSGLPSDRFSAERTGGSVSTLTIQRTQQEDSAVYLCASSIRPQRSFSATNEKLFFGSGTQLSVL.